This TCR beta chain is drawn from a study of CD8 T cells in ankylosing spondylitis (dated by TCRdb to the late 2010s). About the full investigation: The study profiled T cell receptor beta repertoires in healthy donors and ankylosing spondylitis patients to find disease-linked TCR variants. The full study cohort was made up of 25 ankylosing spondylitis patients and around 100 healthy donors. Peripheral blood was sampled, and synovial fluid was additionally collected from ankylosing spondylitis patients.

For CDR1 and CDR2, the germline V gene (reference sequence) lists LGHDT and YNNKEL. The CDR3 numbers 14 residues from cysteine through phenylalanine. This entry keeps only the CDR3 DNA: 42 bases, framed from base 1. Trimming costs V 4 bases and J 5 bases, and their ends lie 12 bases apart. TCRdb records Illumina HiSeq 2500 as the sequencer. Quantitative 5'-RACE with molecular barcodes was used to prepare TCR beta libraries. The authors' analysis ran thus. A new computational method, built on a probabilistic model of VDJ rearrangement, was used to identify disease-linked TCR variants. TCRdb reran the public reads through fastp at Q25 and MiXCR, keeping productive beta chains. Every CDR3 protein is listed once, alongside the most common genes and DNA of its rows. The V and J calls come from TCRdb's annotation, not from the publication. The sample records roughly 700,000 distinct CDR3 sequences, 15% to 20% of which are singletons. Jointly, the top ten make up approximately 18% of the sample.

Of note for this clonotype: Its antigen target is currently unknown. Base qualities are not at hand, and no much larger clone is one base apart.

The full study reports these points: Significant enrichment of the disease-linked clones was reported in matched synovial fluid samples from ankylosing spondylitis patients. Blood from ankylosing spondylitis patients appeared to be characterized by a TCR beta motif made up of several highly homologous amino acid variants. The disease-linked clones showed a CD8+ phenotype and occurred at relatively low frequencies in peripheral blood. Some motif variants were previously reported in synovial fluid and blood of reactive arthritis patients, suggesting common disease-initiation mechanisms.

The sample consisted of blood, either unsorted or a sorted T cell fraction (not recorded which). The sequence links TRBV3-1 to TRBJ2-1; 6 matching bases give a weak D call of TRBD2. This TCR derives from a male donor with ankylosing spondylitis. CDR3 region: CASSRLVTNNEQFF. The DNA is as follows: TGTGCCAGCAGCCGACTAGTGACAAACAATGAGCAGTTCTTC.